Sequencing of this T cell receptor (beta chain) was carried out in a study of human T cells and chemical hapten exposure (dated by TCRdb to 2020 to 2022). General notes on the study: For sensitization, 2% DPC in acetone was applied to a 2 cm by 2 cm area of upper inner arm skin. This study followed changes in the peripheral blood TCR repertoire in vivo during primary and secondary sensitization of alopecia patients to the hapten diphenylcyclopropenone (DPC). Blood was sampled from patients pre-sensitization (week 0) and at 2, 6 and about 24 weeks after DPC sensitization. Patch testing on the upper back used Finn chambers containing 0.01% DPC, with scoring done after 6 days according to International Contact Dermatitis Research Group standards. Throughout the study period of about 25 weeks, patients also received therapeutic DPC doses to the scalp every week. Libraries were pooled for sequencing, and variation in per-sample TCR yields was attributed mainly to small differences in library volumes within the pool. The mostly female patient cohort included alopecia areata with under or over 50% scalp involvement, alopecia totalis and alopecia universalis. Nearly 30 alopecia patients gave blood for TCR sequencing at one to four time points (pre-sensitization, 2, 6 and 24 weeks). What the authors observed across the whole study: Because every patient had alopecia, a presumed autoimmune disease, the patients' immune response might differ from that of healthy individuals. After repeated subsampling, changes were observed in the strength of the expansion versus patch-test correlation and in the threshold at which the correlation became significant. Significantly more large CDR3 similarity clusters were formed by expanded TCRs than by pre-sensitization or healthy control sets, consistent with antigen-driven responses. DPC sensitization did not change the number of TCRs with a frequency above 1 in 1000, and there was no evidence of changes in global repertoire structure. Patch test score was positively correlated with the number of PT1 expanded TCRs, with significance at thresholds 8, 16 and 32 but not at 4.

The germline V gene sets CDR1 to KGHSH and CDR2 to LQKENI. The cysteine opens and the phenylalanine closes a CDR3 of 14 amino acids. This entry keeps only the CDR3 DNA: 42 bases, framed from base 1. V loses 3 bases at its end and J loses 5 bases; junction bases beyond the gene matches: 4. In this sample, this clonotype turned up many times. Its antigen remains undetermined. Base quality data are lacking; no much larger clone is found one base away. The sample's time point, from its label and the paper: pre-sensitization, week 0. In light of the paper, this sample's treatment or condition label describes: therapeutic diphenylcyclopropenone sensitization with weekly scalp DPC. Blood at each patch-test visit was drawn before the patch test was applied. Patients were eligible if aged 18 to 70, diagnosed with alopecia and judged suitable for DPC therapy, and pregnant patients were excluded. Total RNA was extracted from unfractionated whole blood that had been collected in Tempus Blood RNA tubes.

The method behind the library was RACE. The run used a NextSeq 500. During library preparation, unique molecular identifiers were attached to individual cDNA molecules so that TCRs could be counted quantitatively and reproducibly. For every blood RNA sample, sequencing covered both the TCR alpha and TCR beta chains. The original pipeline was this. A median of roughly 98,000 TCRs per sample was observed, with a range of 23,224 to 690,600. The Decombinator software suite was used to annotate V, J and CDR3 in the TCR reads. For PS versus PT1 abundance plots, all samples were subsampled to the same number of TCRs (28,000). TCRs were defined as expanded if absent before sensitization and observed at least eight times at the 2-week time point. TCRdb reran the public reads through fastp at Q25 and MiXCR, keeping productive beta chains. Each CDR3 protein gets just one entry, which takes the most common genes and DNA from the rows behind it. TCRdb's processing, not the authors', yielded these V and J calls. This sample holds tens of thousands of distinct CDR3 sequences; approximately 7.6% were observed only once. In total, the top ten clones hold over 1% of the sample.

The source is a woman aged 50 to 60 with alopecia areata. Some clones in this sample may be carry-over from other donors' samples. This chain joins TRBV18 to TRBJ2-7; 10 central nucleotides agree with TRBD2. This material consisted of whole blood, taken in connection with sensitization to the hapten diphenylcyclopropenone (DPC). The DNA sequence is TGTGCCAGCTCACCTGGGCTAGCGGGAGACGAGCAGTACTTC. It is translated as CASSPGLAGDEQYF.